The clone carrying this TCR beta chain was found many times. No antigen is known for it. Axillary draining lymph nodes of breast cancer patients supplied the node samples. This sample was taken from a study of breast tumors, draining lymph nodes, adjacent tissues. Study-wide findings and caveats: That most tumor T cells come from lymph nodes remained unproven. Tumors had less TCR diversity than lymph nodes, more than nontumor tissue. The data were judged consistent with most tumor T cells coming from lymph node and expanding in tumor.

TCRdb independently ran MiXCR on the multiplex PCR reads; one entry per CDR3 protein. The data show approximately 100,000 distinct CDR3 sequences, over 20% seen once. Sample: axillary lymph node tissue. This sequence originates from a female donor with breast cancer. Some clones in this sample may be carry-over from other donors' samples.

CDR3 in amino acids: CASSVGTGIYGYTF. The CDR3 bases are TGTGCCAGCAGCGTAGGCACGGGCATTTATGGCTACACCTTC. The chain has TRBV9 and TRBJ1-2; D ambiguous. The CDR3 has 14 residues. V lost 0 bases and J lost 5, with 11 bases in between. Germline-derived CDR1 and CDR2 are SGDLS and YYNGEE.